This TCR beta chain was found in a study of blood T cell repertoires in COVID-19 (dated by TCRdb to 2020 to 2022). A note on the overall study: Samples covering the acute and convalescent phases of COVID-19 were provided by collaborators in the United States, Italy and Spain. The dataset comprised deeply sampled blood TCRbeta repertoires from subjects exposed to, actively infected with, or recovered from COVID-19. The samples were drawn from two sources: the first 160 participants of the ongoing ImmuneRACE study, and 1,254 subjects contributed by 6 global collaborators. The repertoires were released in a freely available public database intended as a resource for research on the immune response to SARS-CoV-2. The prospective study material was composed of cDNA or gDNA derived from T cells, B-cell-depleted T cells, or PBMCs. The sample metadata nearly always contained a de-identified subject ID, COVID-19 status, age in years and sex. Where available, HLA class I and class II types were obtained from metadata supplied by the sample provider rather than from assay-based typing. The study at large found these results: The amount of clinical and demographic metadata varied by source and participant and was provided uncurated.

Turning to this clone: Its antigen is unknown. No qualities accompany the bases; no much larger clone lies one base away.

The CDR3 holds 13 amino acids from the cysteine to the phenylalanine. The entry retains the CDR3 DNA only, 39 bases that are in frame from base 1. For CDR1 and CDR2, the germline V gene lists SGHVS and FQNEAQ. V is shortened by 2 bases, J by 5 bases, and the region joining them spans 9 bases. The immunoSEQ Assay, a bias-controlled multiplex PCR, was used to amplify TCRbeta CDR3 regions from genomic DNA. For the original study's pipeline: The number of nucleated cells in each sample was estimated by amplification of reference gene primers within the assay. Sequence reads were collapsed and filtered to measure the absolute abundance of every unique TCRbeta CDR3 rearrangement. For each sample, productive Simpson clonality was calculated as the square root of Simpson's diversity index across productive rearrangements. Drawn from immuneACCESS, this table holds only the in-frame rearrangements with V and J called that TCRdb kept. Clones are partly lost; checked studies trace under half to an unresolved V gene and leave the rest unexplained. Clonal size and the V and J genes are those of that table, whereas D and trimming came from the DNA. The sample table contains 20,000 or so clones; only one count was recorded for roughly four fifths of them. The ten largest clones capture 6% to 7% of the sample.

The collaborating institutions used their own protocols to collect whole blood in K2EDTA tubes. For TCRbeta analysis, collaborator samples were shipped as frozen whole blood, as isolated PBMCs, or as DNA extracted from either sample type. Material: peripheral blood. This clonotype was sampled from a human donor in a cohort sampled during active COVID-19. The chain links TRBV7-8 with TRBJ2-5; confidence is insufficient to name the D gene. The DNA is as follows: TGTGCCAGCAGCTTAAAAGCTAGGGAGACCCAGTACTTC. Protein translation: CASSLKARETQYF.